A single sample gave rise to the 20 T cell receptor beta chains below, sequenced in a study of control samples from healthy donors and cancer patients. Using immunoSEQ multiplex PCR, the repertoire was profiled, and TCRdb retains in-frame clones only, with some absent. The table has 30,000 to 40,000 clones, 86% seen once; the top ten hold about 1.6%. Source material: PBMCs. The receptors derive from a woman aged 35 to 49 with lung cancer.

In this sample, this clone is medium-sized. The V gene is TRBV25-1, the J gene TRBJ1-1; perhaps TRBD1 as D (5 bases). Deletions cut 8 bases from V and 1 base from J, with 11 bases between. Germline values: CDR1 MGHDK, CDR2 SYGVNS. The CDR3 consists of 13 residues. The CDR3 sequence: CASQDNPNTEAFF. DNA of the CDR3: TGTGCCAGCCAGGACAACCCGAACACTGAAGCTTTCTTT.

The rearrangement links TRBV5-1 to TRBJ1-6; D remains ambiguous. The CDR3 runs 16 residues. Between the trimmed V and J ends, which lost 0 bases and 0 bases, there was a span of 7 bases. Per the germline V gene, CDR1 is SGHRS and CDR2 is YFSETQ. DNA of the CDR3: TGCGCCAGCAGCTTGGGGGCGAGCTCCTATAATTCACCCCTCCACTTT. Its protein is CASSLGASSYNSPLHF.

The chain links TRBV6-6 to TRBJ1-2; TRBD1 is a possible D gene (6 bases). This CDR3 spans 13 amino acids. Germline V gene sequence: CDR1 MNHNY, CDR2 SVGAGI (reference sequence). Trimming removed 5 bases at V and 7 bases at J, with 14 bases between. As DNA, the CDR3 is TGTGCCAGCAGTGCCCAGGGGAGCGCTGGCTACACCTTC. Its translation is CASSAQGSAGYTF.

The rearrangement joins TRBV7-2 to TRBJ1-1; D gene uncertain. Germline V gene sequence: CDR1 SGHTA, CDR2 FQGNSA. Trimming took 5 bases from V and 0 from J, leaving 16 bases between them. The CDR3 sequence is 16 residues long. Written as DNA, the CDR3 is TGTGCCAGCAGCCATCTCTGGGAAAACCTGAACACTGAAGCTTTCTTT. It codes for CASSHLWENLNTEAFF.

CDR3 in DNA: TGTGCCAGCCAGAGCCTGCGGGGGTCCTATGGCTACACCTTC. Translated: CASQSLRGSYGYTF. The J gene is TRBJ1-2, the V gene TRBV6-5; a weak D match, TRBD1 (5 bases). V gave up 8 bases and J gave up 4 bases, with 17 bases separating them. Germline V CDR1 and CDR2: MNHEY, SVGAGI. This CDR3 is 14 amino acids long.

The V call is TRBV7-2, the J call TRBJ2-7; the D gene is possibly TRBD1 (6 bases). The CDR3 runs to 15 residues. Trimming left V 5 bases short and J 3 bases short, with 17 bases between. Germline V lookup: CDR1 SGHTA, CDR2 FQGNSA. DNA for the CDR3: TGTGCCAGCAGCACCCAGGGGCGAGGGAGCTACGAGCAGTACTTC. It is translated as CASSTQGRGSYEQYF.

The chain recombines TRBV5-1 with TRBJ1-2, with D perhaps TRBD1 (5 bases). Trimming took 8 bases from V and 7 from J, leaving 21 bases between them. Per germline, CDR1 SGHRS and CDR2 YFSETQ. The CDR3 totals 14 residues. The CDR3 loop reads CASQPGTEAVGYTF. DNA of the CDR3: TGCGCCAGTCAGCCCGGGACGGAGGCTGTTGGCTACACCTTC.

J is TRBJ1-3 and V is TRBV11-3; D call uncertain. This CDR3 has 14 residues. Trimming cost V 1 base and J 3 bases, with 7 bases left between them. Germline V gene lookup returns CDR1 SGHNT and CDR2 YENEEA. CDR3 loop: CASSLGGNGNTIYF. CDR3 nucleotides: TGTGCCAGCAGCTTAGGAGGGAATGGAAACACCATATATTTT.

V and J are TRBV18 and TRBJ2-5; 8 bases match TRBD1. V shed 6 bases and J 5 bases; nucleotides not matched to a gene: 14. The CDR3 runs 16 residues. Germline CDR1 KGHSH, CDR2 LQKENI. CDR3 DNA: TGTGCCAGCTCCCCCACCGGCGGACAGGGCAGGGAGACCCAGTACTTC. Translating gives CASSPTGGQGRETQYF.

V gene TRBV7-9 combines with J gene TRBJ2-1, with 12 nucleotides matching TRBD2. The V segment lost 2 bases and the J segment 8 bases; nucleotides outside the gene matches: 10. This CDR3 is built from 17 residues. Germline lookup yields CDR1 SEHNR and CDR2 FQNEAQ (reference sequence). The CDR3 spells CASSLLAELAGGYEQFF. CDR3 in DNA: TGTGCCAGCAGCTTACTTGCCGAACTAGCGGGGGGCTATGAGCAGTTCTTC.

The genes are TRBV14 and TRBJ1-1; TRBD1 matches 7 bases. Unmatched junction bases numbered 7, after V lost 0 bases and J lost 0 bases. The germline V gene has CDR1 SGHDN and CDR2 FVKESK. The CDR3 runs 17 residues. DNA of the CDR3: TGTGCCAGCAGCCAAGAAAGGTTCGGGACAGTGAACACTGAAGCTTTCTTT. This sequence encodes CASSQERFGTVNTEAFF. Supplemented by reference TRBV14 and TRBJ1-1, the full variable domain reads EAGVTQFPSHSVIEKGQTVTLRCDPISGHDNLYWYRRVMGKEIKFLLHFVKESKQDESGMPNNRFLAERTGGTYSTLKVQPAELEDSGVYFCASSQERFGTVNTEAFFGQGTRLTVV.

The chain links TRBV5-6 to TRBJ2-5; D ambiguous. Trimming left V 4 bases short and J 2 bases short, with 18 bases between. The CDR3 has 16 amino acids. Germline lookup yields CDR1 SGHDT and CDR2 YYEEEE. The CDR3 region has the DNA TGTGCCAGCAGCCTGGGTGGAAGAGTGGGGCAAGAGACCCAGTACTTC. Translated, it gives CASSLGGRVGQETQYF.

J is TRBJ1-1 and V is TRBV28; D is perhaps TRBD1 (5 bases). Germline V gene lookup returns CDR1 MDHEN and CDR2 SYDVKM. Trimming removed 5 bases at V and 5 bases at J, with 9 bases between. This CDR3 has 12 amino acids. CDR3 nucleotide sequence: TGTGCCAGCAGTGACAGTAGGACTGAAGCTTTCTTT. Its protein is CASSDSRTEAFF.

The CDR3 is CASKRSSMSNQPQHF. The DNA of the CDR3 is TGTGCCAGCAAGCGTTCCAGCATGAGCAATCAGCCCCAGCATTTT. This chain joins TRBV6-5 and TRBJ1-5; no definite D call. This CDR3 contains 15 residues. Germline V gene sequence: CDR1 MNHEY, CDR2 SVGAGI. The V end was cut by 7 bases, the J end by 1 base, with 14 bases between.

The chain recombines TRBV28 with TRBJ1-2; 9 bases fit TRBD1. This CDR3 comprises 15 residues. V was pared by 5 bases and J by 2 bases, with 6 bases of the junction left unmatched. Germline loops: CDR1 MDHEN, CDR2 SYDVKM. CDR3 sequence reads: CASSKSGTGNYGYTF. The CDR3 nucleotides are TGTGCCAGCAGTAAATCCGGGACAGGGAACTATGGCTACACCTTC.

This CDR3 reads CASSRDRGQETQYF. The CDR3 nucleotides are TGTGCCAGCAGCCGGGACAGGGGCCAAGAGACCCAGTACTTC. The chain has TRBV7-7 and TRBJ2-5; 10 bases line up with TRBD1. CDR3 length: 14 residues. V lost 5 bases, J lost 1 base, and 1 base stayed unmatched. Germline V lookup: CDR1 SSHAT, CDR2 FNYEAQ (reference sequence).

This sequence joins TRBV2 and TRBJ1-1; the D is unclear. The CDR3 is made up of 14 amino acids. The V end was cut by 4 bases, the J end by 4 bases, with 13 bases between. Germline CDR1 and CDR2: SNHLY and FYNNEI. In nucleotides, the CDR3 is TGTGCCAGCAGTGTAGGCAGGCCGGTCACTGAAGCTTTCTTT. This sequence encodes CASSVGRPVTEAFF.

The chain joins TRBV19 to TRBJ1-4; TRBD1 is a possible D gene (6 bases). Germline CDR1 reads LNHDA; CDR2 reads SQIVND (reference sequence). The CDR3 is 15 residues long. The ends were cut back, 2 bases at V and 8 bases at J, with 15 bases in the middle. The CDR3 bases are TGTGCCAGTAGTATAAAGGGGGAGGGGTACGAAAAACTGTTTTTT. Translation gives CASSIKGEGYEKLFF.

This clone has only one observation. The rearrangement links TRBV15 to TRBJ2-5; unclear D gene. This CDR3 spans 13 amino acids. Germline lookup yields CDR1 LNHNV and CDR2 YYDKDF (reference sequence). Trimming took off 0 bases at V and 2 bases at J, with 4 bases between the two ends. CDR3 sequence: CATSREVQETQYF. CDR3 bases: TGTGCCACCAGCAGAGAGGTTCAAGAGACCCAGTACTTC.

The sample holds a few counts of this clone. The chain links TRBV5-6 to TRBJ2-1, with 7 nucleotides matching TRBD2. CDR3 length: 16 residues. Trimming cost V 2 bases and J 0 bases; bases outside gene matches: 5. Germline V gene data show CDR1 as SGHDT and CDR2 as YYEEEE. The CDR3 region has the DNA TGTGCCAGCAGCTTAGGAGCGGGGTTCTCCTACAATGAGCAGTTCTTC. Residues: CASSLGAGFSYNEQFF.